Reported below is one TCR beta chain. Treatment given: oral pan-JAK inhibitor, 5-10 mg twice daily. Sequencing used cDNA as its template, made by extracting RNA and reverse transcribing it. Sequencing used immunoSEQ multiplex PCR; TCRdb keeps in-frame clones, though not all of them. Among about 90,000 clones listed, roughly two fifths were seen once. Trimming took off 2 bases at V and 5 bases at J, with 9 bases between the two ends. The CDR3 runs to 13 residues. CDR1 is KGHSH and CDR2 is LQKENI in the germline V gene. The data originate from a study of CD8+ T cells in alopecia areata. This chain joins TRBV18 and TRBJ2-5; D gene unclear. Sequenced material: CD8+ T cells sorted from blood, taken at week 24, from a patient treated with tofacitinib. The sequence came from a human donor with alopecia areata. Written as DNA, the CDR3 is TGTGCCAGCTCACCAGTCAGCCGGGAGACCCAGTACTTC. Translation gives CASSPVSRETQYF. Based on the CDR3 plus reference TRBV18 and TRBJ2-5, the full variable domain is NAGVMQNPRHLVRRRGQEARLRCSPMKGHSHVYWYRQLPEEGLKFMVYLQKENIIDESGMPKERFSAEFPKEGPSILRIQQVVRGDSAAYFCASSPVSRETQYFGPGTRLLVL.